The rows below give T cell receptor beta chains drawn from one sample of a study of blood T cell repertoires in COVID-19. Measured with immunoSEQ multiplex PCR; TCRdb has only the in-frame clones, and not every one. The profile shows roughly 260,000 clones, 88% of them singletons. Sequenced material: peripheral blood. These receptor sequences come from a woman aged 30 to 39 with COVID-19, enrolled during active disease. Both conserved end residues are trimmed from each CDR3.

v_call cdr3_aa
TRBV7-2 ASSPQGGAGQTQY
TRBV19 ASRPSYSLEQY
TRBV2 ASRGQGRYGYT
TRBV10-1 ASRGTSGAQETQY
TRBV3-1/TRBV3-2 ASSQEGGNT
TRBV12-3/TRBV12-4 ASSPDTEAF
TRBV7-9 ASSPLAASLSDGYT
TRBV7-9 ASSLGHNYGYT
TRBV7-8 ASSFRGGNQPQH
TRBV2 ASRRQVAYEQY
TRBV19 ASSMTNSNQPQH
TRBV29-1 SVELRSGQPQH
TRBV7-2 ASSPGSSGVTQY
TRBV19 ASSSDRINSPLH
TRBV4-1 ASSQVGLPYNEQF
TRBV28 ASRRQGNQPQH
TRBV19 ASSTPTSGGPYTQY
TRBV2 ASSEGRQPNQPQH
TRBV7-9 ASSGPGYPLSNEKLF
TRBV20-1 STDRGTEAF
TRBV7-9 ASSSSGVNYGYT
TRBV12-3/TRBV12-4 ASRGTGAYGYT
TRBV3-1/TRBV3-2 ASSQAQLAPHNEQF
TRBV19 ASSTRQANYGYT
TRBV9 ASSGQGANYGYT
TRBV18 ASSPPRGLFEKLF
TRBV20-1 SASRGQPQH